A selection of T cell receptor beta chains follows, all from one sample in a study of cytotoxic CD8 clonotypes in ibrutinib-treated CLL. Measured with immunoSEQ multiplex PCR; TCRdb has only the in-frame clones, and not every one. Of 200,000 or so clones detected, just under 80% appear once; the ten largest clones hold about an eighth. The source material was PBMCs, sampled after 12 months of ibrutinib treatment. The receptor source for this set is a human donor with chronic lymphocytic leukemia. CDR3s include the opening cysteine and the closing phenylalanine or tryptophan. The D gene is left open where the match is weak. Clone size is stated in some rows and not others, as once, few, many or a class when expanded.

abundance	d_gene	v_gene	len	j_gene	CDR3nt	CDR3aa
few	TRBD1	TRBV5-1	17	TRBJ1-2	TGCGCCAGCAGCCCTGGCGGACAGGGTAGGTTGGACTATGGCTACACCTTC	CASSPGGQGRLDYGYTF
many	.	TRBV5-1	14	TRBJ2-3	TGCGCCAGCAGCCGAGGGACTAGCACAGATACGCAGTATTTT	CASSRGTSTDTQYF
.	TRBD2	TRBV25-1	18	TRBJ2-7	TGTGCCAGCAGTGGGGGAGGGGCCTCGCCCCCAAGCTCCTACGAGCAGTACTTC	CASSGGGASPPSSYEQYF
once	.	TRBV5-6	13	TRBJ2-7	TGTGCCAGCAGCTTGATAGGGTCCTACGAGCAGTACTTC	CASSLIGSYEQYF
.	.	TRBV30	17	TRBJ1-6	TGTGCCTGGAGCGACGGGGAGTGGGGCACCTATAATTCACCCCTCCACTTT	CAWSDGEWGTYNSPLHF
.	TRBD1	TRBV27	13	TRBJ1-5	TGTGCCAGCAGGGGACAGTACAATCAGCCCCAGCATTTT	CASRGQYNQPQHF
.	.	TRBV11-3	13	TRBJ2-2	TGTGCCAGCAGCTTAGTGTTGGCCGGGGAGCTGTTTTTT	CASSLVLAGELFF
.	.	TRBV15	14	TRBJ1-1	TGTGCCACCAGCTGGGGGAATGTGAACACTGAAGCTTTCTTT	CATSWGNVNTEAFF
.	.	TRBV5-6	11	TRBJ2-3	TGTGCCAGCAGCCTCACAGATACGCAGTATTTT	CASSLTDTQYF
.	TRBD1	TRBV6-6	15	TRBJ1-5	TGTGCCAGCAGTTACGGGGGGGCAGGGGGCCAGCCCCAGCATTTT	CASSYGGAGGQPQHF
.	.	TRBV5-1	16	TRBJ2-7	TGCGCCAGCAGCTTGGAGTACAGCGAGAGCTCCTACGAGCAGTACTTC	CASSLEYSESSYEQYF
.	.	TRBV5-1	15	TRBJ2-3	TGCGCCAGCAGCTTGGTGGGACCCAGCACAGATACGCAGTATTTT	CASSLVGPSTDTQYF
.	.	TRBV7-9	14	TRBJ2-3	TGTGCCAGCAGCTTTGACCGGAGCACAGATACGCAGTATTTT	CASSFDRSTDTQYF
.	TRBD2	TRBV5-7	15	TRBJ2-1	TGTGCCAGCCGCCCGTCGGTAGCGGGAGAGGGTGAGCAGTTCTTC	CASRPSVAGEGEQFF
.	.	TRBV5-1	12	TRBJ2-5	TGCGCCAGCAGCGTACTCAAGGAGACCCAGTACTTC	CASSVLKETQYF
.	.	TRBV30	15	TRBJ2-7	TGTGCCTGGGGGGTTCGGGACACCCGTAAGGCCGAGCAGTACTTC	CAWGVRDTRKAEQYF
.	.	TRBV27	14	TRBJ2-7	TGTGCCAGCAGTTCCGGACAGAGCTCCTACGAGCAGTACTTC	CASSSGQSSYEQYF
.	.	TRBV6-5	12	TRBJ1-2	TGTGCCAGCAGCAAGGGATCGGGTGGCTACACCTTC	CASSKGSGGYTF
.	.	TRBV18	17	TRBJ1-3	TGTGCCAGCTCCCCCTCCCGGGGGCGCGCGTGGGGAAACACCATATATTTT	CASSPSRGRAWGNTIYF
few	.	TRBV5-1	11	TRBJ2-7	TGCGCCAGCAGCTTCGGATACGAGCAGTACTTC	CASSFGYEQYF
.	.	TRBV6-5	12	TRBJ2-5	TGTGCCAGCAGCCAGGGGACGGGGACCCAGTACTTC	CASSQGTGTQYF
.	.	TRBV9	16	TRBJ2-3	TGTGCCAGCAGCGGAGAGGCGGGAAGGAGCACAGATACGCAGTATTTT	CASSGEAGRSTDTQYF
.	TRBD1	TRBV28	14	TRBJ2-7	TGTGCCAGCAGGCCGGGACAGGGATCCTACGAGCAGTACTTC	CASRPGQGSYEQYF
.	.	TRBV2	13	TRBJ1-2	TGTGCCAGCAAACTTGAGGGGCCCTATGGCTACACCTTC	CASKLEGPYGYTF
.	.	TRBV5-1	14	TRBJ2-1	TGCGCCAGCAGAGGAGGGCCCGGGTCCGATGAGCAGTTCTTC	CASRGGPGSDEQFF
.	.	TRBV27	15	TRBJ1-1	TGTGCCAGCAGTTTGGCGTCACCCGGGAACACTGAAGCTTTCTTT	CASSLASPGNTEAFF
few	TRBD1	TRBV18	15	TRBJ2-5	TGTGCCAGCTCATTTTACGCCGGGACAGAAGAGACCCAGTACTTC	CASSFYAGTEETQYF
once	.	TRBV5-1	14	TRBJ2-5	TGCGCCAGCAGCCGCTTGGGGGGACGGGAGACCCAGTACTTC	CASSRLGGRETQYF
.	.	TRBV28	15	TRBJ2-5	TGTGCCAGCAGTTTGGGTCAGGGTTTGCAAGAGACCCAGTACTTC	CASSLGQGLQETQYF
.	.	TRBV10-3	18	TRBJ1-2	TGTGCCATCAGTCTTGGAATGGGCAGGGGAAGGAATAGTGGCGGCTACACCTTC	CAISLGMGRGRNSGGYTF
.	TRBD1	TRBV5-1	15	TRBJ1-1	TGCGCCAGCAGCGCTTATGGACAGGGGAGCACTGAAGCTTTCTTT	CASSAYGQGSTEAFF
.	.	TRBV5-4	13	TRBJ2-3	TGTGCCAGCAGCTGGACTAGCACAGATACGCAGTATTTT	CASSWTSTDTQYF
once	TRBD2	TRBV29-1	15	TRBJ2-2	TGCAGCGTTGGCTTCGGGGGGGCAAACACCGGGGAGCTGTTTTTT	CSVGFGGANTGELFF
few	TRBD2	TRBV7-8	15	TRBJ2-5	TGTGCCAGCAGCTTAAGCGGGGGGCCGATCATCACCCAGTACTTC	CASSLSGGPIITQYF
.	.	TRBV7-9	14	TRBJ2-5	TGTGCCAGCAGCTTAGGCCCGGGCAAGGAGACCCAGTACTTC	CASSLGPGKETQYF
many	.	TRBV5-1	12	TRBJ1-2	TGCGCCAGCAGTCATGGGGGCTTTGGCTACACCTTC	CASSHGGFGYTF
.	.	TRBV6-5	15	TRBJ1-2	TGTGCCAGCAGCCACGGGGGAGGAAATAACTATGGCTACACCTTC	CASSHGGGNNYGYTF